The 8 T cell receptor beta chains in this list originate from one sample, sequenced in a study of cytomegalovirus exposure and HLA in healthy donors. With 60 Vbeta and 13 Jbeta primers, the PCR was carried out. Data came from immunoSEQ multiplex PCR; TCRdb stores just in-frame clones and leaves some out. In the table there are 150,000 to 180,000 clones, roughly three quarters of which are singletons. The sample was PBMCs. The receptor set was obtained from a young man in good health and CMV-seropositive.

This chain links TRBV18 with TRBJ2-7, with 9 bases matching TRBD2. J was trimmed by 5 bases and V by 3 bases; bases with no gene match: 11. The CDR3 has 16 amino acids. Germline V gives CDR1 KGHSH, CDR2 LQKENI. The CDR3 sequence: CASSPWLAGGPHEQYF. The CDR3 bases are TGTGCCAGCTCACCTTGGTTGGCGGGAGGGCCCCACGAGCAGTACTTC. Together with reference TRBV18 and TRBJ2-7, the CDR3 gives the full variable domain: NAGVMQNPRHLVRRRGQEARLRCSPMKGHSHVYWYRQLPEEGLKFMVYLQKENIIDESGMPKERFSAEFPKEGPSILRIQQVVRGDSAAYFCASSPWLAGGPHEQYFGPGTRLTVT.

The chain joins TRBV2 to TRBJ2-7; D remains ambiguous. V lost 10 bases and J 5 bases, leaving 15 bases between the germline ends. The germline gives CDR1 SNHLY, CDR2 FYNNEI. This CDR3 has 12 residues. The CDR3 region has the DNA TGTGCCACCCTGGCAGCCCAGGACGAGCAGTACTTC. It specifies CATLAAQDEQYF.

The chain links TRBV19 to TRBJ1-4; 7 nucleotides match TRBD1. Germline V gene sequence: CDR1 LNHDA, CDR2 SQIVND (reference sequence). V lost 4 bases, J lost 8 bases, and 19 bases stayed unmatched. This CDR3 is built from 18 residues. CDR3 residues: CASSTRDRLPSTREKLFF. The CDR3 DNA sequence: TGTGCCAGTAGTACCCGGGACAGACTACCCTCCACGAGGGAAAAACTGTTTTTT.

This sequence joins TRBV29-1 and TRBJ1-3; D not resolved. This CDR3 has 13 residues. CDR1 is SQVTM and CDR2 is ANQGSEA in the germline V gene. Between the trimmed V and J ends, which lost 4 bases and 2 bases, there was a span of 9 bases. Here the CDR3 reads CSVGAGAGNTIYF. The CDR3 bases are TGCAGCGTTGGGGCGGGAGCTGGAAACACCATATATTTT.

The rearrangement joins TRBV11-2 to TRBJ2-7; 10 nucleotides agree with TRBD2. Germline CDR1 reads SGHAT; CDR2 reads FQNNGV. V lost 4 bases and J lost 2; bases outside the gene matches: 2. The CDR3 has 14 residues. CDR3 protein: CASSYGTSAYEQYF. CDR3 coding DNA: TGTGCCAGCAGCTACGGGACTAGCGCCTACGAGCAGTACTTC.

This clone has a handful of counts. The rearrangement uses TRBV6-1 and TRBJ1-5; tentative D call: TRBD1 (6 bases). With 3 bases removed from V and 1 base from J, the gap between germline ends came to 16 bases. Germline V gene lookup returns CDR1 MNHNS and CDR2 SASEGT. The CDR3 loop spans 17 amino acids. The CDR3: CASSDQYRELSNQPQHF. In nucleotides, the CDR3 is TGTGCCAGCAGTGACCAATACAGGGAGTTAAGCAATCAGCCCCAGCATTTT.

The chain recombines TRBV27 with TRBJ2-7; 7 bases align to TRBD1. The CDR3 is 15 amino acids. Germline V lookup: CDR1 MNHEY, CDR2 SMNVEV (reference sequence). V shed 2 bases and J 1 base; nucleotides not matched to a gene: 5. The CDR3 bases are TGTGCCAGCAGTTTAGGGACAGACAGATCCTACGAGCAGTACTTC. Its protein is CASSLGTDRSYEQYF.

The DNA for the CDR3 is TGTGCCAGCAGCCCTGGACAGGGAGAAGCTTTCTTT. It yields the protein CASSPGQGEAFF. V gene TRBV27 combines with J gene TRBJ1-1; TRBD1 agrees at 8 bases. V lost 6 bases and J lost 8; bases outside the gene matches: 5. Looked up from germline, CDR1 is MNHEY and CDR2 is SMNVEV (reference sequence). The CDR3 extends over 12 amino acids.